The 13 T cell receptor beta chains below come from one sample, sequenced in a study of cytomegalovirus exposure and HLA in healthy donors. The PCR was carried out with 60 Vbeta primers and 13 Jbeta primers. Here immunoSEQ multiplex PCR was the method, and the copy in TCRdb shows in-frame clones only, minus some. The repertoire holds about 170,000 clones, with around 68% as singletons. Sequencing was performed on PBMCs. The receptor set was obtained from a girl aged 5-17 years in good health and CMV-seronegative.

The gene calls are TRBV5-6 and TRBJ1-1, with TRBD1 identical over 9 bases. V dropped 3 bases and J dropped 3; count of bases not matched to a gene: 3. The CDR3 length is 14 residues. Germline V gives CDR1 SGHDT, CDR2 YYEEEE. CDR3 residues: CASSWDRDHTEAFF. The CDR3 coding sequence is TGTGCCAGCAGCTGGGACAGGGACCACACTGAAGCTTTCTTT.

The chain links TRBV6-1 to TRBJ1-2, with 7 bases matching TRBD1. Germline-derived CDR1 and CDR2 are MNHNS and SASEGT. CDR3 length equals 12 residues. V trimming: 10 bases; J trimming: 8 bases; junction bases outside the gene matches: 10. CDR3 in DNA: TGTGCCACGAACGACAGGGAACCCGGCTACACCTTC. Protein sequence: CATNDREPGYTF.

The chain employs TRBV6-5 and TRBJ2-7, with 11 bases matching TRBD1. The V gene's germline CDR1 is MNHEY and CDR2 SVGAGI. This CDR3 region has 16 residues. V trimming: 2 bases; J trimming: 3 bases; junction bases outside the gene matches: 6. The CDR3 sequence is CASSYTPGQGDYEQYF. The CDR3 nucleotides read TGTGCCAGCAGTTACACCCCGGGACAGGGGGACTACGAGCAGTACTTC.

V is TRBV6-1 and J is TRBJ2-7, with D maybe TRBD1 (6 bases). Germline CDR1 MNHNS, CDR2 SASEGT. Between the trimmed V and J ends, which lost 5 bases and 1 base, there was a span of 9 bases. The CDR3 has 13 residues. This chain's CDR3 is CASSRTESYEQYF. The CDR3 nucleotides are TGTGCCAGCAGTCGGACAGAATCCTACGAGCAGTACTTC.

The rearrangement joins TRBV19 to TRBJ1-2; 7 bases are shared with TRBD1. CDR3 length: 16 amino acids. Germline CDR1 LNHDA, CDR2 SQIVND (reference sequence). The V gene end was trimmed by 6 bases and the J gene end by 3 bases; junction bases not matched to a gene: 13. CDR3: CASRPSGGPNYYGYTF. The CDR3 region has the DNA TGTGCCAGTAGGCCCTCAGGGGGGCCGAATTACTATGGCTACACCTTC.

The chain is built from TRBV5-1 and TRBJ1-6, with TRBD1 identical over 7 bases. Germline V gives CDR1 SGHRS, CDR2 YFSETQ. The CDR3 has 16 residues. Trimming cost V 4 bases and J 5 bases; bases outside gene matches: 9. The DNA for the CDR3 is TGCGCCAGCAGCACCGTTTACAGGGGCAATAATTCACCCCTCCACTTT. Translation gives CASSTVYRGNNSPLHF. Together with reference TRBV5-1 and TRBJ1-6, the CDR3 gives the full variable domain: KAGVTQTPRYLIKTRGQQVTLSCSPISGHRSVSWYQQTPGQGLQFLFEYFSETQRNKGNFPGRFSGRQFSNSRSEMNVSTLELGDSALYLCASSTVYRGNNSPLHFGNGTRLTVT.

The chain uses TRBV5-6 and TRBJ2-7; D may be TRBD2 (5 bases). CDR3 length: 14 residues. V was trimmed by 4 bases and J by 4 bases, leaving 15 bases between them. Germline V gives CDR1 SGHDT, CDR2 YYEEEE. The CDR3 loop is CASSEVGIPYEQYF. As DNA, the CDR3 is TGTGCCAGCAGCGAAGTCGGGATACCTTACGAGCAGTACTTC. The variable domain in full, with the rest retrieved from reference TRBV5-6 and TRBJ2-7, is DAGVTQSPTHLIKTRGQQVTLRCSPKSGHDTVSWYQQALGQGPQFIFQYYEEEERQRGNFPDRFSGHQFPNYSSELNVNALLLGDSALYLCASSEVGIPYEQYFGPGTRLTVT.

The rearrangement links TRBV5-1 to TRBJ1-1; tentative D call: TRBD1 (6 bases). Germline assignment: CDR1 SGHRS and CDR2 YFSETQ. V was trimmed by 4 bases and J by 1 base, leaving 14 bases between them. The CDR3 runs 15 residues. The CDR3, as DNA: TGCGCCAGCAGCCCGATCTCAGGGGAGAACACTGAAGCTTTCTTT. It specifies CASSPISGENTEAFF.

V usage is TRBV5-1 and J usage is TRBJ2-5; D ambiguous. The V end lost 0 bases, the J end lost 1 base, and 16 bases lay between the germline ends. The CDR3 is made up of 17 amino acids. Germline loops: CDR1 SGHRS, CDR2 YFSETQ. The CDR3 region is CASSLGSGNQAQETQYF. The CDR3 region has the DNA TGCGCCAGCAGCTTGGGGTCAGGTAATCAGGCCCAAGAGACCCAGTACTTC.

The rearrangement links TRBV5-6 to TRBJ1-1; 7 nucleotides line up with TRBD1. Germline V gene data show CDR1 as SGHDT and CDR2 as YYEEEE. V shed 5 bases and J 6 bases; nucleotides not matched to a gene: 13. This CDR3 has 15 residues. The CDR3 coding sequence is TGTGCCAGCAGATACGCCACAGGGGATCGGGCTGAAGCTTTCTTT. Translated: CASRYATGDRAEAFF.

The chain combines TRBV29-1 with TRBJ1-5; TRBD1 might be the D (6 bases). V was shortened by 4 bases and J by 3 bases, with 10 bases between the two germline ends. Germline V gives CDR1 SQVTM, CDR2 ANQGSEA. The CDR3 extends over 13 amino acids. The CDR3 DNA is TGCAGCGTTGGGACAGAGTACAATCAGCCCCAGCATTTT. This encodes CSVGTEYNQPQHF.

This chain links TRBV27 with TRBJ1-1; 7 bases line up with TRBD1. V dropped 2 bases and J dropped 11; count of bases not matched to a gene: 11. The CDR3 totals 14 residues. Germline lookup yields CDR1 MNHEY and CDR2 SMNVEV (reference sequence). CDR3 nucleotide sequence: TGTGCCAGCAGTTTAGGGACAGTGGCTGACTTGGCTTTCTTT. It yields the protein CASSLGTVADLAFF.

The chain has TRBV9 and TRBJ2-1, with 9 bases lining up with TRBD2. This CDR3 is 16 amino acids long. J lost 8 bases, V lost 6 bases, and 15 bases had no gene match. The germline V gene encodes CDR1 SGDLS and CDR2 YYNGEE. This CDR3 is CASTPRGTSPKDEQFF. The CDR3 DNA reads as TGTGCCAGCACCCCGAGGGGGACTAGCCCGAAGGATGAGCAGTTCTTC.